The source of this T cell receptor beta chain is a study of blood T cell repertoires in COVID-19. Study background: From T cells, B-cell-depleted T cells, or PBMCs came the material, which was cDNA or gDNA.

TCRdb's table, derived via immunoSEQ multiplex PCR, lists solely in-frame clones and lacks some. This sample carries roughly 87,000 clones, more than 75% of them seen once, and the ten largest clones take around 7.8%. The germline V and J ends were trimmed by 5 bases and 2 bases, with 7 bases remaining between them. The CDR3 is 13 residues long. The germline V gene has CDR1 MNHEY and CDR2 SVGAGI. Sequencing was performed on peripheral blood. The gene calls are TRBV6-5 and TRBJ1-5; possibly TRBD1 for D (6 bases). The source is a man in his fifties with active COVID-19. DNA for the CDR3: TGTGCCAGCAGTCGACAGGGCAATCAGCCCCAGCATTTT. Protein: CASSRQGNQPQHF.